Reported below is one T cell receptor beta chain. The sample is drawn from a study of CD8 T cells in Susac syndrome. The CDR3 consists of 14 residues. Between the trimmed V and J ends, which lost 6 bases and 7 bases, there was a span of 18 bases. Germline V gene data show CDR1 as SNHLY and CDR2 as FYNNEI. Random hexamers primed reverse transcription of about 0.45 to 1 ug RNA. TCRdb reprocessed the immunoSEQ multiplex PCR reads with MiXCR, giving one entry per CDR3 protein. The sample gives over 350,000 distinct CDR3 sequences, more than 70% of which show up once; more than 0.09% is in the top ten. The gene calls are TRBV2 and TRBJ1-2; possibly TRBD1 for D (6 bases). The sequencing sample was made of CD8+ T cells from PBMCs. The TCR originated in a human donor with multiple sclerosis. The CDR3 is CASSPGQKRVGYTF. The DNA of the CDR3 is TGTGCCAGCAGCCCGGGACAAAAGAGGGTTGGCTACACCTTC.